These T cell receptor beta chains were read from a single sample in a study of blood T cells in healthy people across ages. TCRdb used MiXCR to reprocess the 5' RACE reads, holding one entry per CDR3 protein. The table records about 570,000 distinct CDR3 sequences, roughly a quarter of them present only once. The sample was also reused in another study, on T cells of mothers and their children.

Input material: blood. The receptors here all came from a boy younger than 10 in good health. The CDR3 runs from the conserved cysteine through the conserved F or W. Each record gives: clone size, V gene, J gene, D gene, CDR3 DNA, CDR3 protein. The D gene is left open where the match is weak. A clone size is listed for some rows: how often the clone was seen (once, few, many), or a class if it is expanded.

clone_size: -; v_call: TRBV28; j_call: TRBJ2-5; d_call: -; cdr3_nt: TGTGCCAGCAGTTCCTACAGGCAAGAGACCCAGTACTTC; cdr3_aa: CASSSYRQETQYF
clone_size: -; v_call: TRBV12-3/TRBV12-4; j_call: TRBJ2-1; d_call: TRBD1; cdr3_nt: TGTGCCAGCAGTTCGGACAGGGGGACCTACAATGAGCAGTTCTTC; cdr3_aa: CASSSDRGTYNEQFF
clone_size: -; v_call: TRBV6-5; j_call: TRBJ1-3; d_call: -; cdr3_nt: TGTGCCAGCAGTACGACCGCAGGAAACACCATATATTTT; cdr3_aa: CASSTTAGNTIYF
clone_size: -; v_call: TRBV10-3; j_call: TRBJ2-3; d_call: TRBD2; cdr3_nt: TGTGCCATCAGTGAACTAGCGGGGGGCCCCACAGATACGCAGTATTTT; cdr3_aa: CAISELAGGPTDTQYF
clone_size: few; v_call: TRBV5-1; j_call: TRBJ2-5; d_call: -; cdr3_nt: TGCGCCAGCAGCATACCGGGACATAAAGAGACCCAGTACTTC; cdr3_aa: CASSIPGHKETQYF
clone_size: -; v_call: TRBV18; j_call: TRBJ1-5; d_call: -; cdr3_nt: TGTGCCAGCTCACCAACCGCCAGGCAACCCCTTATGCCCCAGCATTTT; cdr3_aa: CASSPTARQPLMPQHF
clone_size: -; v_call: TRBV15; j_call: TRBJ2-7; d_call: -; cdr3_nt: TGTGCCACCAGCATAGACAGGGAGGTAACCCACGAGCAGTACTTC; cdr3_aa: CATSIDREVTHEQYF
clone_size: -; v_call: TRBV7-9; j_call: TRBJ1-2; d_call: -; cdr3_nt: TGTGCCAGCTCCAGGGACATGGGGTATGGCTACACCTTC; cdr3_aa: CASSRDMGYGYTF
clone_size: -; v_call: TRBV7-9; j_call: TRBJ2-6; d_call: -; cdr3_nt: TGTGCCAGCAGTACAGACCGGTGGGGGGAGCAGGCTGGGGCCAACGTCCTGACTTTC; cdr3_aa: CASSTDRWGEQAGANVLTF
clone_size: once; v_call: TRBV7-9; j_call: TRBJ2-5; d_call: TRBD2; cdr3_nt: TGTGCCAGCAGCTTACCTAGCGGGGGCCGCTCGGAGACCCAGTACTTC; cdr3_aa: CASSLPSGGRSETQYF
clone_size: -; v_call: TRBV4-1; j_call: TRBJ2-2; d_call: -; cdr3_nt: TGCGCCAGCAGCCAAGATGTGGGGGCGGACGGGGAGCTGTTTTTT; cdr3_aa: CASSQDVGADGELFF
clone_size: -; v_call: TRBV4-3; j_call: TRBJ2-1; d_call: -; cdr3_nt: TGCGCCAGCAGCCAAGGATGGGCGGTTTCATTTGAGCAGTTCTTC; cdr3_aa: CASSQGWAVSFEQFF
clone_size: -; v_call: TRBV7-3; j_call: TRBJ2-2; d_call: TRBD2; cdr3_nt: TGTGCCAGCAGCTCCGGACTAGCGGGGGGGCACGGGGAGCTGTTTTTT; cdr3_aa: CASSSGLAGGHGELFF
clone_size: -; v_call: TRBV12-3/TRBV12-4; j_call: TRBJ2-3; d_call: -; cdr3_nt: TGTGCCAGCAGTACGTGGAGGGGCACAGATACGCAGTATTTT; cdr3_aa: CASSTWRGTDTQYF
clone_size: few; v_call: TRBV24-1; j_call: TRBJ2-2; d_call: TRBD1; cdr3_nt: TGTGCCACCAGTGACGGACAGGGGGCCCTGAACACCGGGGAGCTGTTTTTT; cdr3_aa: CATSDGQGALNTGELFF
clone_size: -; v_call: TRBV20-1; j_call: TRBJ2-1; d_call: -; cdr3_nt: TGCAGTGCTACGGCTCCGGATGGTAGCAGGCTCCATGAGCAGTTCTTC; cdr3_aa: CSATAPDGSRLHEQFF
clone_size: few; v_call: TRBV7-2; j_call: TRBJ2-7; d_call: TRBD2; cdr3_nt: TGTGCCAGCAGCCGGACTAGCGGAGGCTACGAGCAGTACTTC; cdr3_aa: CASSRTSGGYEQYF
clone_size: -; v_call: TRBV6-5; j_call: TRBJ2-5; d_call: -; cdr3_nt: TGTGCCAGCAGCACCGGCGGTGTGGAGACCCAGTACTTC; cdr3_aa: CASSTGGVETQYF
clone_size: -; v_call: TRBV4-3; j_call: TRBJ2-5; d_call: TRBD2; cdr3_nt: TGCGCCAGCAGCCTAGGGACTAGCGGGAGTGAGACCCAGTACTTC; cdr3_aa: CASSLGTSGSETQYF
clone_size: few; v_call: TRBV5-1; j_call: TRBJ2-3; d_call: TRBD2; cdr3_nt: TGCGCCAGCAGCCTAGGACTAGCGGGAGCCCGCACAGATACGCAGTATTTT; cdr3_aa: CASSLGLAGARTDTQYF
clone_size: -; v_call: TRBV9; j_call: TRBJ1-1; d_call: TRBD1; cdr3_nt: TGTGCCAGCGGCTCGGACAGGACGAACACTGAAGCTTTCTTT; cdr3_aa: CASGSDRTNTEAFF
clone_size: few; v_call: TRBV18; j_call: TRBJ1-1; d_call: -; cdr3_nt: TGTGCCACCTCAGGGGATATGAACACTGAAGCTTTCTTT; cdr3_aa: CATSGDMNTEAFF
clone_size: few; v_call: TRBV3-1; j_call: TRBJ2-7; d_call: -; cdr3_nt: TGTGCCAGCAGACGGGATTACGAGCAGTACTTC; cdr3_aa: CASRRDYEQYF
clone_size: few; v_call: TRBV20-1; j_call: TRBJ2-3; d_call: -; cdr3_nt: TGCAGTGCTAGGCTCGTTGAGGATCGCACAGATACGCAGTATTTT; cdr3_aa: CSARLVEDRTDTQYF
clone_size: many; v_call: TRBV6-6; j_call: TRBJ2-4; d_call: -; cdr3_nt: TGTGCCAGCAGTCCCGTCGACAGACTAGCCAAAAACATTCAGTACTTC; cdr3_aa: CASSPVDRLAKNIQYF
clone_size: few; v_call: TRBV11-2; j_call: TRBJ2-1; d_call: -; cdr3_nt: TGTGCCAGCAGCTATAGATGGGGTTTGGGAGAGTCCTACAATGAGCAGTTCTTC; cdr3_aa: CASSYRWGLGESYNEQFF
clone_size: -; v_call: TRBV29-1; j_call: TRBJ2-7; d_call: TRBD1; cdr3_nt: TGCAGCGTTGGAAGGAGGGACAGGGGCGAGCAGTACTTC; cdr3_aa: CSVGRRDRGEQYF
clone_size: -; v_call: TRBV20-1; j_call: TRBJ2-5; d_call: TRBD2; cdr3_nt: TGCAGTGGACTAGCGGGAGACCAAGAGACCCAGTACTTC; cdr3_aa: CSGLAGDQETQYF
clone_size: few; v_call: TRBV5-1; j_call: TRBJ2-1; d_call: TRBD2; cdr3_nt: TGCGCCAGCAGACCGGGACTAGCAGATTACAATGAGCAGTTCTTC; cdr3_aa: CASRPGLADYNEQFF
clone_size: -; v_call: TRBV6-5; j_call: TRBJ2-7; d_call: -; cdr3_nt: TGTGCCAGCAGTTCCCCCCTCAAAGCTTCCGAGCAGTACTTC; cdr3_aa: CASSSPLKASEQYF
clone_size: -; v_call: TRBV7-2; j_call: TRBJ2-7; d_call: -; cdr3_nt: TGTGCCAGCAGAGTAAGGCCCCAGGGCCACTACGAGCAGTACTTC; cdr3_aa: CASRVRPQGHYEQYF
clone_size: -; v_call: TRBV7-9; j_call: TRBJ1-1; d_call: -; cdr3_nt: TGTGCCAGCAGCGAACAAACTGAAGCTTTCTTT; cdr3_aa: CASSEQTEAFF
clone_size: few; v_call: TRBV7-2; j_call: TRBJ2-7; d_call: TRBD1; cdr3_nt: TGTGCCAGCCGGCACCTCGAGACAGGGTCCTACGAGCAGTACTTC; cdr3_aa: CASRHLETGSYEQYF
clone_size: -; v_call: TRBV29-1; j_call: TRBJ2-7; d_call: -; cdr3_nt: TGCAGCGTTGAGTCCGGCCAGTCCTACGAGCAGTACTTC; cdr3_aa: CSVESGQSYEQYF
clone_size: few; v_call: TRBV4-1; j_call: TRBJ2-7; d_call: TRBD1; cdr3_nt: TGCGCCAGCAGCCAAGTGGACAGGGGACTCGAGCAGTACTTC; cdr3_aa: CASSQVDRGLEQYF